Sequencing of this TCR beta chain was carried out in a study of early T cells in non-severe SARS-CoV-2 infection. In the study overall: The authors sequenced bulk RNA from unsorted whole blood, leaving chains unpaired. Study observations and caveats: Anti-spike CD8 responses were favored in VDJdb matching, and private and CD4 specificities were missed.

Germline CDR1 reads DFQATT; CDR2 reads SNEGSKA (reference sequence). V dropped 6 bases and J dropped 3; count of bases not matched to a gene: 9. CDR3 length: 16 amino acids. This clonotype was seen a handful of times. Its antigen is unknown. Each cDNA molecule carried a unique molecular identifier. TCRdb used MiXCR to reprocess the 5' RACE reads, holding one entry per CDR3 protein. The table records around 33,000 distinct CDR3 sequences, 6% to 8.5% of them present only once. V is TRBV20-1 and J is TRBJ2-2; the match to TRBD2 covers 11 bases. The sequenced material came from whole blood. This clonotype was obtained from an adult who was a healthcare worker with PCR-confirmed SARS-CoV-2 infection or an uninfected control (not recorded which). The CDR3 loop reads CSARRLAGGDTGELFF. The CDR3 DNA reads as TGCAGTGCAAGACGCCTAGCGGGAGGAGACACCGGGGAGCTGTTTTTT.